This record looks at one TCR beta chain sequence and its context. TCRdb re-analysed the RT-PCR reads in MiXCR, keeping a single row per CDR3 protein. The sample contains around 490,000 distinct CDR3 sequences, 7.5% to 8.5% of which appear only once. This sample was included in a study of response to subunit inactivated influenza vaccine. Trimming at V came to 0 bases and at J to 2 bases, leaving 1 base not matched to a gene. This CDR3 is 15 amino acids long. Germline V gene lookup returns CDR1 MNHEY and CDR2 SVGAGI. V and J are TRBV6-5 and TRBJ2-5; TRBD1 matches 9 bases. The source is a man between 50 and 69 years old who received an inactivated influenza vaccine. The sequencing here drew on PBMCs from blood, taken 23 months after vaccination. The DNA for the CDR3 is TGTGCCAGCAGTTACTCCGGGACAGGGCAAGAGACCCAGTACTTC. It codes for CASSYSGTGQETQYF.